This T cell receptor beta chain was identified during a study of vaccination effects on CD4 cells after COVID-19. Points from the study as a whole: Infection- and vaccine-induced clones contracted markedly late after vaccination. Common cold coronaviruses were cross-recognized by only 1 of 255 vaccine-induced clones in healthy vaccinees.

This CDR3 comprises 15 residues. From germline, CDR1 is MNHEY and CDR2 SVGAGI. V dropped 0 bases and J dropped 5 bases, with 12 bases sitting between them. For this clone: As yet, its antigen is unknown.

TCRdb's table, derived via immunoSEQ multiplex PCR, lists solely in-frame clones and lacks some. The data hold approximately 74,000 clones, with approximately 74% observed a single time. Antigen-specific CD4+ T cell clonotypes were called by their expansion after viral peptide-pool culture in ViraFEST. Between days 9 and 11 of culture, CD4+ T cells were separated out. Among the vaccine recipients, none had a prior SARS-CoV-2 infection, and nucleocapsid antibodies were negative. Each well held some 2 million PBMC cultured with about 10 ug/ml peptides and roughly 11 IU/ml IL-2. IL-2 medium took the place of half the medium on both days 3 and 7.

This clonotype was sampled from a human donor who received a COVID-19 vaccine. The sample in question was CD4+ T cells from PBMCs cultured with HCoV-NL63 spike peptides, obtained before COVID-19 vaccination. The chain employs TRBV6-5 and TRBJ2-3; D is unresolved. In DNA form, the CDR3 reads TGTGCCAGCAGTTACTCCAATTACTTCATAGATACGCAGTATTTT. Protein sequence: CASSYSNYFIDTQYF.